Below are 15 T cell receptor beta chains sequenced from a single sample in a study of long-term antiretroviral therapy in people with HIV. Run at survey level, the immunoSEQ assay was version v3.0. Sequencing used immunoSEQ multiplex PCR; TCRdb keeps in-frame clones, though not all of them. This table holds tens of thousands of clones, about 83% found once. This material consisted of unsorted PBMCs, taken 0.4 years before starting antiretroviral therapy. The receptors originated from a man between 18 and 29 years old with HIV.

The V and J genes are TRBV15 and TRBJ2-1; D unclear. This CDR3 spans 15 amino acids. The V gene's germline CDR1 is LNHNV and CDR2 YYDKDF (reference sequence). Trimming cost V 5 bases and J 8 bases, with 19 bases left between them. DNA of the CDR3: TGTGCCACCAGCGCCCCTTCGAGCCCAACCCATGAGCAGTTCTTC. It specifies CATSAPSSPTHEQFF.

This rearrangement joins TRBV6-5 to TRBJ1-5, with D uncertain. The germline V gene has CDR1 MNHEY and CDR2 SVGAGI. Trimming took 6 bases from V and 10 from J, leaving 16 bases between them. The CDR3 covers 13 residues. CDR3 sequence reads: CASSPTGPPPQHF. The DNA for the CDR3 is TGTGCCAGCAGCCCTACCGGGCCCCCTCCCCAGCATTTT.

The chain couples TRBV7-9 to TRBJ2-7; the match to TRBD2 covers 14 bases. The V segment lost 5 bases and the J segment 4 bases; nucleotides outside the gene matches: 16. This CDR3 contains 19 residues. CDR1 is SEHNR, CDR2 FQNEAQ, per germline (reference sequence). CDR3 loop: CASSRARLAGGPKSYEQYF. Written as DNA, the CDR3 is TGTGCCAGCAGCCGCGCCCGACTAGCGGGAGGGCCTAAATCGTACGAGCAGTACTTC.

The chain couples TRBV7-9 to TRBJ1-1, with D hard to call. There are 13 residues in the CDR3. With 1 base removed from V and 1 base from J, the gap between germline ends came to 4 bases. The germline CDR1 and CDR2 sequences are SEHNR and FQNEAQ (reference sequence). The chain's CDR3 is CASSLESNTEAFF. CDR3 sequence (DNA): TGTGCCAGCAGCTTAGAATCGAACACTGAAGCTTTCTTT.

The chain has TRBV7-9 and TRBJ1-1, with D possibly matching TRBD1 (6 bases). The CDR3 is made up of 14 amino acids. The V gene lost 4 bases and the J gene lost 0 bases, with 9 bases spanning the gap. The germline V gene has CDR1 SEHNR and CDR2 FQNEAQ (reference sequence). The CDR3 sequence: CASSSTGMNTEAFF. CDR3 sequence (DNA): TGTGCCAGCAGCTCGACAGGTATGAACACTGAAGCTTTCTTT.

This chain joins TRBV6-6 and TRBJ2-7; TRBD1 matches at 8 bases. This CDR3 is 15 amino acids long. J gave up 7 bases and V 2 bases, and 10 bases lay outside the gene matches. CDR1 is MNHNY and CDR2 is SVGAGI in the germline V gene (reference sequence). CDR3 coding DNA: TGTGCCAGCAGTTACCAGGGGACAGGAACTCGGGAGCAGTACTTC. Amino acid sequence: CASSYQGTGTREQYF.

The chain joins TRBV18 to TRBJ1-1; TRBD1 agrees at 8 bases. The CDR3 is made up of 16 amino acids. CDR1 KGHSH and CDR2 LQKENI come from the germline V gene. The V gene end was trimmed by 3 bases and the J gene end by 5 bases; junction bases not matched to a gene: 11. The CDR3 sequence: CASSPFLTGGDTEAFF. The CDR3 nucleotides read TGTGCCAGCTCACCGTTTCTCACAGGGGGTGATACTGAAGCTTTCTTT.

With respect to this clone: The same CDR3 can be traced to other DNA sequences in this sample. V and J are TRBV18 and TRBJ1-2; the match to TRBD1 covers 8 bases. From germline, CDR1 is KGHSH and CDR2 LQKENI. The CDR3 covers 13 residues. V was pared by 6 bases and J by 6 bases, with 6 bases of the junction left unmatched. Here the CDR3 DNA reads TGTGCCAGCTCGCCGGACAGGGACCATGGCTACACCTTC. This gives the protein CASSPDRDHGYTF.

The rearrangement joins TRBV9 to TRBJ2-7, with 7 nucleotides matching TRBD2. CDR1 and CDR2 (germline): SGDLS, YYNGEE. CDR3 length: 15 residues. V shed 4 bases and J 1 base; nucleotides not matched to a gene: 8. CDR3 bases: TGTGCCAGCAGCCCTTCGGCGGGAGCGTCCTACGAGCAGTACTTC. Its protein is CASSPSAGASYEQYF.

V gene TRBV4-2 combines with J gene TRBJ2-7, with D maybe TRBD2 (6 bases). The germline V gene encodes CDR1 LGHNA and CDR2 YNFKEQ. V shed 1 base and J shed 1 base, with 11 bases lying between them. This CDR3 has 15 residues. Written as DNA, the CDR3 is TGTGCCAGCAGCCAAGTTAGCGGTCCTTCCTACGAGCAGTACTTC. It translates to CASSQVSGPSYEQYF.

The table lists this clone with a few counts. The gene calls are TRBV7-2 and TRBJ2-7; D is possibly TRBD1 (6 bases). The CDR3 spans 14 residues. The germline gives CDR1 SGHTA, CDR2 FQGNSA. Trimming took off 4 bases at V and 2 bases at J, with 12 bases between the two ends. The CDR3 DNA sequence: TGTGCCAGCAGCTCCGGACAGTACGCCTACGAGCAGTACTTC. It specifies CASSSGQYAYEQYF.

The chain is built from TRBV30 and TRBJ2-3, with D possibly TRBD1 on 5 matching bases. This CDR3 is 13 amino acids long. Per germline, CDR1 GTSNPN and CDR2 SVGIG (reference sequence). Trimming removed 1 base from V and 0 bases from J, with 5 bases in between. The CDR3 sequence: CAWSGTSTDTQYF. The CDR3 DNA is TGTGCCTGGAGTGGGACAAGCACAGATACGCAGTATTTT. Based on the CDR3 plus reference TRBV30 and TRBJ2-3, the full variable domain is SQTIHQWPATLVQPVGSPLSLECTVEGTSNPNLYWYRQAAGRGLQLLFYSVGIGQISSEVPQNLSASRPQDRQFILSSKKLLLSDSGFYLCAWSGTSTDTQYFGPGTRLTVL.

The chain links TRBV4-3 to TRBJ2-3; the match to TRBD1 covers 9 bases. CDR1 is LGHNA, CDR2 YSLEER, per germline. The length of the CDR3 is 15 residues. The junction had 7 bases not matched to a gene; V was cut back by 4 bases and J by 5 bases. The CDR3 coding sequence is TGCGCCAGCAGCCGGACAGGGGTAACAAGAGATACGCAGTATTTT. Amino acid sequence: CASSRTGVTRDTQYF.

The chain carries TRBV7-9 and TRBJ2-1, with D maybe TRBD1 (5 bases). The CDR3 consists of 14 residues. Germline CDR1 SEHNR, CDR2 FQNEAQ (reference sequence). V was cut by 0 bases and J by 6 bases, with 9 bases left in between. The CDR3 DNA reads as TGTGCCAGCAGCTTAGCGGGCAGGGCCAATGAGCAGTTCTTC. It specifies CASSLAGRANEQFF. Filled out from reference TRBV7-9 and TRBJ2-1, the complete variable domain reads DTGVSQNPRHKITKRGQNVTFRCDPISEHNRLYWYRQTLGQGPEFLTYFQNEAQLEKSRLLSDRFSAERPKGSFSTLEIQRTEQGDSAMYLCASSLAGRANEQFFGPGTRLTVL.

In this sample, this clone turned up a few times. V and J are TRBV2 and TRBJ2-7; 9 bases map to TRBD1. V was clipped by 3 bases and J by 3 bases; unmatched bases: 27. This CDR3 has 22 residues. Germline V CDR1 and CDR2: SNHLY, FYNNEI. The CDR3 coding sequence is TGTGCCAGCAGTGACTCTGGGGGGTCCGGGACAGGGACCCTCTTACCCCACTACGAGCAGTACTTC. This codes for CASSDSGGSGTGTLLPHYEQYF.